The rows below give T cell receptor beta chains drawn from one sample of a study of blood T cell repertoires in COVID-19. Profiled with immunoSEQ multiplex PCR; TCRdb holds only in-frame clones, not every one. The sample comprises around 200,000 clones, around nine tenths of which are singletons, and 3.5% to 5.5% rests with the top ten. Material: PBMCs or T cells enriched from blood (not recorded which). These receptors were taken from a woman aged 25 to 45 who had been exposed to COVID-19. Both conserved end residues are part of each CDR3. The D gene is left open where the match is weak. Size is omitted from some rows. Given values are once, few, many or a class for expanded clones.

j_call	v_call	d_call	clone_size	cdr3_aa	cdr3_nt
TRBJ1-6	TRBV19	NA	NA	CASTPVGGADNSPLHF	TGTGCCAGTACACCTGTCGGAGGGGCGGACAATTCACCCCTCCACTTT
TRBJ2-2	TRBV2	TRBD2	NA	CASSVPGLASPGELFF	TGTGCCAGCAGTGTTCCGGGACTAGCGTCCCCCGGGGAGCTGTTTTTT
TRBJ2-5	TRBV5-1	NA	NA	CASSLQGLSETQYF	TGCGCCAGCAGCTTGCAGGGACTCTCAGAGACCCAGTACTTC
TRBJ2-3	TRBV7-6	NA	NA	CASSLSELGGVDTQYF	TGTGCCAGCAGCTTGTCCGAACTAGGTGGGGTTGATACGCAGTATTTT
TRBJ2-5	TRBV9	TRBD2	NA	CASSVGTSGGVETQYF	TGTGCCAGCAGCGTAGGGACTAGCGGGGGGGTAGAGACCCAGTACTTC
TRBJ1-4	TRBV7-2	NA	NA	CASSTRQLPNEKLFF	TGTGCCAGCAGCACCCGACAGCTCCCTAATGAAAAACTGTTTTTT
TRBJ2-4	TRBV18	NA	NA	CASSPRSDSLIQYF	TGTGCCAGCTCACCACGTTCGGACAGTTTGATCCAGTACTTC
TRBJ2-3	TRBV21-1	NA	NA	CASSKGGSGAPGTDTQYF	TGTGCCAGCAGCAAAGGAGGTAGCGGGGCCCCTGGCACAGATACGCAGTATTTT
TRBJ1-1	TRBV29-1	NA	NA	CSVERGSDTEAFF	TGCAGCGTTGAAAGGGGATCGGACACTGAAGCTTTCTTT
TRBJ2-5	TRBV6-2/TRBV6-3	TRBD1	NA	CASSYSTGARETQYF	TGTGCCAGCAGTTACTCGACAGGGGCCAGGGAGACCCAGTACTTC
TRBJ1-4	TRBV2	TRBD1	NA	CASSGQGVGEKLFF	TGTGCCAGCAGTGGGCAGGGGGTTGGTGAAAAACTGTTTTTT
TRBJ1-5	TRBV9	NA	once	CASNGGYSNQPQHF	TGTGCCAGCAATGGAGGGTACAGCAATCAGCCCCAGCATTTT
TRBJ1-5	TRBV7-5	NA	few	CARSLVGPNQPQHF	TGTGCCAGAAGCTTAGTTGGGCCCAATCAGCCCCAGCATTTT
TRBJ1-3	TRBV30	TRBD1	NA	CAWSGTGVFSGNTIYF	TGTGCCTGGAGTGGAACAGGGGTATTCTCTGGAAACACCATATATTTT
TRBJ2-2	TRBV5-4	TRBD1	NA	CASSLGGQGVSGELFF	TGTGCCAGCAGCTTGGGAGGACAGGGGGTTTCCGGGGAGCTGTTTTTT
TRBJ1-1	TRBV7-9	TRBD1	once	CASSLKETGSTEAFF	TGTGCCAGCAGCTTAAAGGAGACAGGGAGCACTGAAGCTTTCTTT
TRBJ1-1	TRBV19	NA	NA	CASSRASTNTEAFF	TGTGCCAGTAGTAGGGCATCGACGAACACTGAAGCTTTCTTT
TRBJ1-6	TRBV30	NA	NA	CAWRTAGISPLHF	TGTGCCTGGAGGACAGCTGGGATTTCACCCCTCCACTTT
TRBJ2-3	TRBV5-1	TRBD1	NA	CASRATGDSTDTQYF	TGCGCCAGCAGGGCAACAGGGGACAGCACAGATACGCAGTATTTT
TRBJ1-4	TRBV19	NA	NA	CASSLTDEKLFF	TGTGCCAGTAGCCTGACAGATGAAAAACTGTTTTTT
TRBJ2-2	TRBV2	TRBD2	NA	CASRVGLAGNTGELFF	TGTGCCAGCAGAGTCGGACTAGCGGGGAACACCGGGGAGCTGTTTTTT
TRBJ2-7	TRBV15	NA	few	CATSRDTYEYEQYF	TGTGCCACCAGCAGAGATACCTACGAGTACGAGCAGTACTTC
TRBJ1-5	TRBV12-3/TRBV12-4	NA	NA	CASSRERDQPQHF	TGTGCCAGCAGTAGGGAGAGGGATCAGCCCCAGCATTTT
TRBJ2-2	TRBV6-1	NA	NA	CASSEFQGPGELFF	TGTGCCAGCAGTGAATTTCAGGGTCCCGGGGAGCTGTTTTTT
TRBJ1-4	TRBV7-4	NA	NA	CASSPARAPTNEKLFF	TGTGCCAGCAGCCCAGCCAGGGCCCCAACTAATGAAAAACTGTTTTTT
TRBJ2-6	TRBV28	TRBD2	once	CASTQRGKHYSGANVLTF	TGTGCCAGCACCCAGCGGGGGAAACACTACTCTGGGGCCAACGTCCTGACTTTC
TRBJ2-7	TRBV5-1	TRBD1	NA	CASSPGQTPSYEQYF	TGCGCCAGCAGCCCGGGACAGACTCCCTCCTACGAGCAGTACTTC
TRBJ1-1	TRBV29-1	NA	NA	CSVEERYRVATEAFF	TGCAGCGTTGAAGAGAGGTACAGGGTTGCCACTGAAGCTTTCTTT
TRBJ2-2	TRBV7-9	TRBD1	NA	CASSTGQGDTGELFF	TGTGCCAGCAGCACGGGACAGGGAGACACCGGGGAGCTGTTTTTT
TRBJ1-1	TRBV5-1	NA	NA	CASSLAGAGDTEAFF	TGCGCCAGCAGCTTGGCAGGGGCTGGGGACACTGAAGCTTTCTTT
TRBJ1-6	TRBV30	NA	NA	CALDSGRTRHF	TGTGCCTTGGACAGCGGACGAACGCGGCACTTT
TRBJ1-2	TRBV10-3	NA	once	CAISEGANYGYTF	TGTGCCATCAGTGAAGGGGCTAACTATGGCTACACCTTC
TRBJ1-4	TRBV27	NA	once	CASTHRVGDEKLFF	TGTGCCAGCACTCACAGGGTGGGGGATGAAAAACTGTTTTTT
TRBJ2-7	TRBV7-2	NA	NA	CASSPLAGGNFHEQYF	TGTGCCAGCAGCCCGCTGGCAGGGGGGAATTTCCACGAGCAGTACTTC
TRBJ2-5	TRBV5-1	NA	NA	CASSQRGGQQETQYF	TGCGCCAGCAGCCAGCGCGGCGGACAACAAGAGACCCAGTACTTC
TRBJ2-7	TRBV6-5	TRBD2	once	CASSPGLATNEQYF	TGTGCCAGCAGCCCGGGACTAGCGACAAACGAGCAGTACTTC